Below, 17 T cell receptor beta chains from the same sample are listed, as sequenced in a study of metastatic and nonmetastatic thyroid tumors. MiXCR re-clonotyped the PCR reads for TCRdb. Here the sample spans 25,000 to 40,000 clones, about 20% being singletons. Treatment of any kind had been given to no patient before thyroid surgery. The sample was blood. These receptors were taken from a female donor with papillary thyroid cancer or a benign thyroid nodule (not recorded which). Some clones in this sample may be carry-over from other donors' samples.

V gene TRBV6-6 combines with J gene TRBJ2-7, with D maybe TRBD2 (5 bases). The CDR3 has 14 residues. Trimming took 2 bases from V and 2 from J, leaving 10 bases between them. The germline V gene encodes CDR1 MNHNY and CDR2 SVGAGI (reference sequence). The CDR3 sequence: CASSYKARAYEQYF. The CDR3 DNA is TGTGCCAGCAGTTACAAAGCGAGGGCCTACGAGCAGTACTTC.

The CDR3 DNA is TGTGCCAGCAGCTTAGTGCCTAGCGGCACAGATACGCAGTATTTT. This translates into CASSLVPSGTDTQYF. J is TRBJ2-3 and V is TRBV7-2; tentative D call: TRBD2 (6 bases). Germline V gene sequence: CDR1 SGHTA, CDR2 FQGNSA. This CDR3 contains 15 residues. With 1 base removed from V and 1 base from J, the gap between germline ends came to 9 bases.

This clone has a count of ten or more. J is TRBJ2-3 and V is TRBV10-2, with D perhaps being TRBD1 or TRBD2 (5 bases each). CDR1 and CDR2 (germline): WSHSY, SAAADI. This CDR3 spans 16 amino acids. V gave up 6 bases and J gave up 4 bases, with 20 bases separating them. In DNA form, the CDR3 reads TGCGCCAGCAGGGGGACCGCGGGTAACTGGGCAGATACGCAGTATTTT. Its translation is CASRGTAGNWADTQYF.

V usage is TRBV3-1 and J usage is TRBJ2-7; D remains ambiguous. V was trimmed by 4 bases and J by 3 bases, leaving 22 bases between them. The CDR3 runs 17 residues. Germline V lookup: CDR1 LGHDT, CDR2 YNNKEL (reference sequence). The CDR3 DNA follows: TGTGCCAGCAGCCCCAATAGGATTATAGGCAGCCTCTACGAGCAGTACTTC. This encodes CASSPNRIIGSLYEQYF.

This clone was observed a handful of times. The chain has TRBV2 and TRBJ2-1, with D possibly TRBD2 on 5 matching bases. CDR3 length equals 12 residues. Germline-derived CDR1 and CDR2 are SNHLY and FYNNEI. Trimming pared 6 bases from V and 8 bases from J, leaving 11 bases between. Here the CDR3 DNA reads TGTGCCAGCAGGGAGGCTTTCGATGAGCAGTTCTTC. Its translation is CASREAFDEQFF.

At least ten counts were recorded for this clone. The chain has TRBV5-6 and TRBJ1-2; 9 positions agree with TRBD1. The V gene end was trimmed by 4 bases and the J gene end by 4 bases; junction bases not matched to a gene: 5. Germline CDR1 SGHDT, CDR2 YYEEEE. This CDR3 has 14 amino acids. The CDR3 DNA reads as TGTGCCAGCAGCCCGGGACAGGGTCCCTATGGCTACACCTTC. Translated: CASSPGQGPYGYTF. The complete variable domain, with remaining parts taken from reference TRBV5-6 and TRBJ1-2, reads DAGVTQSPTHLIKTRGQQVTLRCSPKSGHDTVSWYQQALGQGPQFIFQYYEEEERQRGNFPDRFSGHQFPNYSSELNVNALLLGDSALYLCASSPGQGPYGYTFGSGTRLTVV.

This chain links TRBV27 with TRBJ1-1, with TRBD1 as a possible D gene (5 bases). There are 15 residues in the CDR3. V was cut by 4 bases and J by 5 bases, with 17 bases left in between. The germline CDR1 and CDR2 sequences are MNHEY and SMNVEV (reference sequence). The CDR3, as DNA: TGTGCCAGCAGTTCCCCCTGGGGGGTCACGACTGAAGCTTTCTTT. It yields the protein CASSSPWGVTTEAFF.

This clone was seen ten or more times. Possible read error: a much larger clone is one base away. The rearrangement joins TRBV6-1 to TRBJ1-1, with D possibly being TRBD1 (5 bases). Per germline, CDR1 MNHNS and CDR2 SASEGT. The CDR3 extends over 13 amino acids. This chain's CDR3 is CANGYAGGTEALF. In DNA form, the CDR3 reads TGTGCCAATGGTTATGCGGGGGGTACTGAAGCTCTCTTT.

The chain carries TRBV6-1 and TRBJ1-2, with TRBD1 as a possible D gene (5 bases). The CDR3 runs to 12 residues. The V gene lost 6 bases and the J gene lost 3 bases, with 8 bases spanning the gap. The germline V gene encodes CDR1 MNHNS and CDR2 SASEGT. The CDR3 DNA follows: TGTGCCAGCAGGGGGCAGGACTATGGCTACACCTTC. Encoded protein: CASRGQDYGYTF.

At least ten counts were recorded for this clone. The rearrangement uses TRBV19 and TRBJ2-7; perhaps TRBD2 as D (6 bases). Germline assignment: CDR1 LNHDA and CDR2 SQIVND (reference sequence). The CDR3 loop spans 14 amino acids. V lost 5 bases and J lost 3, with 14 bases in between. The CDR3 nucleotides read TGTGCCAGTAGTCCCCGGGGGTCGTTCTACGAGCAGTACTTC. Translation: CASSPRGSFYEQYF.

The CDR3: CASSDRGYVYEQFF. CDR3 bases: TGTGCCAGCAGCGACAGGGGGTATGTTTATGAGCAGTTCTTC. The chain joins TRBV2 to TRBJ2-1; 9 bases are shared with TRBD1. The CDR3 contains 14 residues. Germline assignment: CDR1 SNHLY and CDR2 FYNNEI. Trimming at V came to 6 bases and at J to 8 bases, leaving 8 bases not matched to a gene.

This clone came up many times. This rearrangement joins TRBV6-5 to TRBJ1-2, with 7 bases fitting TRBD1. CDR3 length: 19 residues. Per the germline V gene, CDR1 is MNHEY and CDR2 is SVGAGI. V lost 1 base to trimming and J lost 2 bases; unmatched junction nucleotides: 16. The chain's CDR3 is CASSYLRDRVIRYNYGYTF. CDR3 coding DNA: TGTGCCAGCAGTTACTTAAGAGACAGGGTGATTCGATACAACTATGGCTACACCTTC.

This clone showed up just a few times. The chain recombines TRBV28 with TRBJ1-5; no reliable D call. V lost 6 bases, J lost 4 bases, and 7 bases lay in between. This CDR3 spans 12 amino acids. CDR1 and CDR2 (germline): MDHEN, SYDVKM. CDR3 residues: CASRESNQPQHF. In nucleotides, the CDR3 is TGTGCCAGCAGGGAGAGTAATCAGCCCCAGCATTTT. The full variable domain, rest sourced from reference TRBV28 and TRBJ1-5, is DVKVTQSSRYLVKRTGEKVFLECVQDMDHENMFWYRQDPGLGLRLIYFSYDVKMKEKGDIPEGYSVSREKKERFSLILESASTNQTSMYLCASRESNQPQHFGDGTRLSIL.

This clone was counted only a few times. The chain employs TRBV7-9 and TRBJ2-7; D uncertain. The CDR3 is made up of 12 amino acids. In germline, CDR1 is SEHNR, CDR2 FQNEAQ (reference sequence). V dropped 1 base and J dropped 4 bases, with 5 bases sitting between them. CDR3 sequence (DNA): TGTGCCAGCAGCTTAGGCCGATACGAGCAGTACTTC. Its protein product is CASSLGRYEQYF. The whole variable domain, remainder taken from reference TRBV7-9 and TRBJ2-7, is DTGVSQNPRHKITKRGQNVTFRCDPISEHNRLYWYRQTLGQGPEFLTYFQNEAQLEKSRLLSDRFSAERPKGSFSTLEIQRTEQGDSAMYLCASSLGRYEQYFGPGTRLTVT.

V is TRBV7-3 and J is TRBJ2-5; the D is unclear. V was clipped by 5 bases and J by 2 bases, with 15 bases between them. Germline assignment: CDR1 SGHTA and CDR2 FQGTGA. The CDR3 is made up of 15 amino acids. For the CDR3, the DNA is TGTGCCAGCAGCCTGACTCCGGGTCCTCAAGAGACCCAGTACTTC. The encoded protein is CASSLTPGPQETQYF. The full variable domain, in which reference TRBV7-3 and TRBJ2-5 provide the parts outside the CDR3, is GAGVSQTPSNKVTEKGKYVELRCDPISGHTALYWYRQSLGQGPEFLIYFQGTGAADDSGLPNDRFFAVRPEGSVSTLKIQRTERGDSAVYLCASSLTPGPQETQYFGPGTRLLVL.

V gene TRBV5-1 combines with J gene TRBJ1-1; tentative D call: TRBD1 (5 bases). The CDR3 is 15 residues long. Germline CDR1 is SGHRS and CDR2 is YFSETQ. The V gene lost 0 bases and the J gene lost 2 bases, with 11 bases spanning the gap. CDR3 sequence: CASSLEVTANTEAFF. The DNA for the CDR3 is TGCGCCAGCAGCTTGGAAGTGACAGCTAACACTGAAGCTTTCTTT.

This clone was seen many times. V is TRBV6-1 and J is TRBJ2-3; either TRBD1 or TRBD2 may fit D (7 bases each). The CDR3 totals 15 residues. Trimming stripped 2 bases from V and 4 bases from J, with 13 bases between. The V gene's germline CDR1 is MNHNS and CDR2 SASEGT. CDR3 DNA sequence: TGTGCCAGCAGTGAAAGGGAGGGGGCGGCAGATACGCAGTATTTT. Its translation: CASSEREGAADTQYF.